This T cell receptor beta chain was sequenced for a study of T-cell reconstitution after alpha-beta-depleted transplantation in children. Preparing the TCRbeta library involved the use of unique molecular identifiers. A single record per CDR3 protein comes from TCRdb applying MiXCR to the PCR reads. The table shows about 500,000 distinct CDR3 sequences, with about 33% occurring only once. The V gene lost 3 bases and the J gene lost 7 bases, with 18 bases spanning the gap. The CDR3 covers 15 residues. This TCR derives from a human donor who donated a stem cell graft to a child with aplastic anemia. The sequencing here drew on PBMCs from the stem cell graft donor, taken from the stem cell graft. The chain couples TRBV12-3 or TRBV12-4 to TRBJ2-5; no clear D. CDR3 in DNA: TGTGCCAGCAGTTTTACTGGGTCGGCGCTTCTGACCCAGTACTTC. Residues: CASSFTGSALLTQYF.